What follows are 11 T cell receptor beta chains derived from one specimen sequenced in a study of shared clonotypes between healthy human individuals. The method was immunoSEQ multiplex PCR; TCRdb's version includes in-frame clones alone and lacks a portion of them. The sample includes roughly 1.5 million clones, 95% to 99% of them seen just once. Material for sequencing was naive CD4+ T cells sorted from blood. Subset of the sample: CD45RA+ positively selected. The origin of the receptors is a man aged 25 to 40 in good health.

This clone showed up just once. The rearrangement uses TRBV5-4 and TRBJ1-2, with D tentatively TRBD1 (6 bases). The germline V gene encodes CDR1 SGHNT and CDR2 YYREEE (reference sequence). The V gene lost 4 bases and the J gene lost 5 bases, with 9 bases spanning the gap. The CDR3 totals 12 residues. CDR3 coding DNA: TGTGCCAGCAGCCGGAGGGGGTATGGCTACACCTTC. Its translation is CASSRRGYGYTF.

This chain uses TRBV5-1 with TRBJ2-3; tentatively, D is TRBD1 or TRBD2 (6 bases each). Germline CDR1 reads SGHRS; CDR2 reads YFSETQ. This CDR3 is built from 13 residues. Trimming stripped 7 bases from V and 3 bases from J, with 12 bases between. This CDR3 is CASRETGTDTQYF. The CDR3 region has the DNA TGCGCCAGCCGGGAGACAGGAACAGATACGCAGTATTTT.

CDR3 loop: CASSLGPTGRSGNTIYF. In DNA, the CDR3 is TGTGCCAGCAGCTTGGGCCCCACAGGCCGCTCTGGAAACACCATATATTTT. V is TRBV5-5 and J is TRBJ1-3; possibly TRBD1 for D (5 bases). Per germline, CDR1 SGHKS and CDR2 YYEKEE (reference sequence). There are 17 residues in the CDR3. The ends were cut back, 0 bases at V and 0 bases at J, with 13 bases in the middle.

Notes on this clone: Other DNA variants within this sample encode the same CDR3. The chain is built from TRBV5-5 and TRBJ2-7, with TRBD2 as a possible D gene (5 bases). Germline loops: CDR1 SGHKS, CDR2 YYEKEE (reference sequence). This CDR3 is 12 amino acids long. The ends were cut back, 2 bases at V and 3 bases at J, with 6 bases in the middle. CDR3 nucleotides: TGTGCCAGCAGCTTCGGGGTCTACGAGCAGTACTTC. Protein product: CASSFGVYEQYF.

This clone was seen a single time. This sample includes further DNA sequences coding for the same CDR3. V is TRBV28 and J is TRBJ2-7; D gene ambiguous. The CDR3 consists of 11 residues. Germline V gene sequence: CDR1 MDHEN, CDR2 SYDVKM. Trimming shortened V by 6 bases and J by 4 bases, and 7 bases separated the two germline ends. The CDR3: CASSQPYEQYF. The CDR3 DNA follows: TGTGCCAGCAGCCAGCCATACGAGCAGTACTTC.

The rearrangement joins TRBV15 to TRBJ1-4; D uncertain. From germline, CDR1 is LNHNV and CDR2 YYDKDF (reference sequence). V lost 5 bases and J lost 8, with 12 bases in between. This CDR3 has 13 amino acids. CDR3 DNA: TGTGCCACCAGCTATCGAATTAGCGAAAAACTGTTTTTT. Encoded protein: CATSYRISEKLFF.

The rearrangement links TRBV25-1 to TRBJ1-1; D unclear. This CDR3 region has 14 residues. Germline-derived CDR1 and CDR2 are MGHDK and SYGVNS. Between the trimmed V and J ends, which lost 3 bases and 0 bases, there was a span of 8 bases. The CDR3 bases are TGTGCCAGCAGTGAGGTGGGCCTGAACACTGAAGCTTTCTTT. It encodes CASSEVGLNTEAFF.

The V and J genes are TRBV7-2 and TRBJ1-5; no clear D. Trimming removed 1 base from V and 3 bases from J, with 10 bases in between. Per germline, CDR1 SGHTA and CDR2 FQGNSA. This CDR3 has 15 residues. This chain's CDR3 is CASSLGQANNQPQHF. The CDR3 region has the DNA TGTGCCAGCAGCTTAGGGCAGGCTAACAATCAGCCCCAGCATTTT.

The V and J genes are TRBV28 and TRBJ2-1, with D possibly TRBD2 on 8 matching bases. V was trimmed by 8 bases and J by 4 bases, leaving 18 bases between them. The CDR3 is 15 residues long. Germline V gene sequence: CDR1 MDHEN, CDR2 SYDVKM. CDR3 coding DNA: TGTGCCAGCCGACAGGGTAGCGGGGTTTACAATGAGCAGTTCTTC. This sequence encodes CASRQGSGVYNEQFF.

The chain uses TRBV6-5 and TRBJ1-2; D is ambiguous. V was cut by 5 bases and J by 3 bases, with 13 bases left in between. Germline lookup yields CDR1 MNHEY and CDR2 SVGAGI. CDR3 size: 14 residues. The CDR3 spells CASSRLGGDYGYTF. CDR3 DNA: TGTGCCAGCAGTCGCCTGGGTGGTGACTATGGCTACACCTTC.

J is TRBJ1-2 and V is TRBV5-6; no firm D call. This CDR3 is built from 13 residues. Trimming cost V 0 bases and J 2 bases, with 5 bases left between them. The V gene's germline CDR1 is SGHDT and CDR2 YYEEEE. The DNA for the CDR3 is TGTGCCAGCAGCTTGGAACGGAACTATGGCTACACCTTC. Its protein product is CASSLERNYGYTF.